In its sample, the clone carrying this T cell receptor beta chain was seen a few times. The data were obtained in a study of neoadjuvant anti-PD-1 for oral cavity cancer. Only in-frame clones appear in the TCRdb table, and some are missing; sequencing was by immunoSEQ multiplex PCR. The sample yields some 15,000 clones, over 65% seen once. Stage II-IVA oral cavity squamous cell carcinoma was new and untreated by systemic or radiation therapy. Sequences were derived from PBMCs, sampled before nivolumab (anti-PD-1) treatment. The receptor was derived from a person aged 35-80 years with oral cavity squamous cell carcinoma.

In DNA, the CDR3 is TGTGCCAGCAGCCAAGATCTGGGGGTTCGCGGCTACACCTTC. This gives the protein CASSQDLGVRGYTF. V usage is TRBV14 and J usage is TRBJ1-2, with D possibly TRBD1 on 5 matching bases. The CDR3 is made up of 14 amino acids. Trimming pared 0 bases from V and 8 bases from J, leaving 13 bases between. CDR1 is SGHDN, CDR2 FVKESK, per germline.